Shown below are 13 T cell receptor beta chains from a single sample sequenced in a study of T cell responses to AZD1222 COVID-19 vaccine (TCRdb year 2021). The label giving this sample's time point can be read as: baseline before first vaccination. Libraries came from the immunoSEQ multiplex PCR assay. What TCRdb holds here is the immuneACCESS table cut down to in-frame rearrangements. Part of the clones is not present; checked against another copy, under half of the missing clones reflect an unresolved V gene, and the others are unexplained. A total of 100,000 to 150,000 clones appear in this sample, roughly 92% of them only once. The ten largest account for roughly 5.9% of the sample. The input for sequencing was peripheral blood, taken on day 0 of AZD1222 vaccination. Source of these receptors: an adult in good health.

V gene TRBV6-5 combines with J gene TRBJ2-3, with 10 bases that match TRBD2. V lost 6 bases, J lost 2 bases, and 5 bases stayed unmatched. Germline V gives CDR1 MNHEY, CDR2 SVGAGI. The CDR3 has 15 residues. The CDR3 loop is CASSSSGGYTDTQYF. DNA for the CDR3: TGTGCCAGCAGCTCTAGCGGGGGATACACAGATACGCAGTATTTT.

This chain joins TRBV29-1 and TRBJ2-2; 9 nucleotides align to TRBD2. CDR1 SQVTM and CDR2 ANQGSEA come from the germline V gene. The CDR3 spans 14 residues. V shed 4 bases, J shed 5 bases, and the junction held 5 bases outside the gene matches. This CDR3 is CSVGTSGSTGELFF. Here the CDR3 DNA reads TGCAGCGTTGGAACTAGCGGGTCGACCGGGGAGCTGTTTTTT.

The chain combines TRBV28 with TRBJ1-5, with no clear D. This CDR3 is 16 amino acids long. Trimming took 2 bases from V and 2 from J, leaving 13 bases between them. Germline CDR1 and CDR2: MDHEN and SYDVKM. DNA of the CDR3: TGTGCCAGCAGTTTAGGAGACGATATTGGCAATCAGCCCCAGCATTTT. As protein: CASSLGDDIGNQPQHF.

This clone was counted only a few times. The J gene is TRBJ2-1, the V gene TRBV6-5; TRBD1 matches 9 bases. Germline assignment: CDR1 MNHEY and CDR2 SVGAGI. With 5 bases clipped from V and 9 bases from J, the junction kept 8 bases outside the gene matches. The CDR3 runs 14 residues. The CDR3 sequence is CASSLPGQGTEQFF. CDR3 sequence (DNA): TGTGCCAGCAGTCTTCCGGGACAGGGAACTGAGCAGTTCTTC.

Only a few counts were recorded for this clone. The chain carries TRBV19 and TRBJ1-3; D uncertain. V lost 5 bases and J 3 bases, leaving 8 bases between the germline ends. The CDR3 is 13 residues long. Germline V gene sequence: CDR1 LNHDA, CDR2 SQIVND (reference sequence). The CDR3 is CASSPPGGNTIYF. CDR3 DNA: TGTGCCAGTAGTCCGCCGGGTGGAAACACCATATATTTT.

The chain joins TRBV9 to TRBJ2-7, with unresolved D. V was trimmed by 4 bases and J by 3 bases, leaving 14 bases between them. CDR1 is SGDLS, CDR2 YYNGEE, per germline. The CDR3 is 14 residues long. In DNA form, the CDR3 reads TGTGCCAGCAGCCCGGACCCCTCTGGCTACGAGCAGTACTTC. This translates into CASSPDPSGYEQYF.

The chain combines TRBV7-8 with TRBJ2-7; 8 bases match TRBD1. This CDR3 is built from 13 residues. The junction had 7 bases not matched to a gene; V was cut back by 7 bases and J by 5 bases. Germline CDR1 and CDR2: SGHVS and FQNEAQ. CDR3 nucleotide sequence: TGTGCCAGCACTGGACAGGGAGGTGACGAGCAGTACTTC. Translating it yields CASTGQGGDEQYF.

V usage is TRBV5-1 and J usage is TRBJ1-3; D not certain. Germline V gives CDR1 SGHRS, CDR2 YFSETQ. The CDR3 sequence is 16 residues long. The ends were cut back, 2 bases at V and 1 base at J, with 13 bases in the middle. The CDR3 is CASSFVGTPSGNTIYF. The CDR3, as DNA: TGCGCCAGCAGCTTCGTAGGCACTCCTTCTGGAAACACCATATATTTT.

Only one count was recorded for this clone. The genes are TRBV7-6 and TRBJ2-7, with TRBD1 matching over 7 bases. CDR1 is SGHVS and CDR2 is FNYEAQ in the germline V gene. CDR3 length: 18 amino acids. The J segment lost 0 bases and the V segment lost 1 base, leaving 12 bases of the junction unmatched. The CDR3 is CASSLVAGQDLSSYEQYF. CDR3 coding DNA: TGTGCCAGCAGCTTAGTAGCAGGACAGGACTTAAGCTCCTACGAGCAGTACTTC.

In its sample, this clone was seen a few times. This chain links TRBV7-3 with TRBJ2-7; D might be TRBD2 (7 bases). The germline V gene has CDR1 SGHTA and CDR2 FQGTGA. V was shortened by 1 base and J by 6 bases, with 13 bases between the two germline ends. The CDR3 has 14 residues. The CDR3 is CASSLRGGASEQYF. The CDR3 bases are TGTGCCAGCAGCTTAAGGGGGGGCGCCTCCGAGCAGTACTTC.

The chain combines TRBV30 with TRBJ1-2; 8 nucleotides match TRBD1. The CDR3 extends over 13 amino acids. CDR1 is GTSNPN, CDR2 SVGIG, per germline (reference sequence). J gave up 6 bases and V 3 bases, and 6 bases lay outside the gene matches. This chain's CDR3 is CAWRVDRVDGYTF. The DNA for the CDR3 is TGTGCCTGGAGGGTGGACAGGGTTGATGGCTACACCTTC.

V is TRBV9 and J is TRBJ2-2; 8 bases align to TRBD1. Germline V CDR1 and CDR2: SGDLS, YYNGEE. Trimming cost V 3 bases and J 1 base; bases outside gene matches: 8. The CDR3 is 17 residues long. CDR3 loop: CASSGAGQERNTGELFF. The CDR3 DNA reads as TGTGCCAGCAGCGGCGCGGGACAGGAGAGGAACACCGGGGAGCTGTTTTTT.

This chain uses TRBV10-3 with TRBJ1-1, with D possibly being TRBD1 (6 bases). V was cut by 8 bases and J by 0 bases, with 13 bases left in between. CDR3 length: 14 amino acids. The germline CDR1 and CDR2 sequences are ENHRY and SYGVKD. The DNA of the CDR3 is TGTGCCATCCAGGAGGGACATATGAACACTGAAGCTTTCTTT. It yields the protein CAIQEGHMNTEAFF.